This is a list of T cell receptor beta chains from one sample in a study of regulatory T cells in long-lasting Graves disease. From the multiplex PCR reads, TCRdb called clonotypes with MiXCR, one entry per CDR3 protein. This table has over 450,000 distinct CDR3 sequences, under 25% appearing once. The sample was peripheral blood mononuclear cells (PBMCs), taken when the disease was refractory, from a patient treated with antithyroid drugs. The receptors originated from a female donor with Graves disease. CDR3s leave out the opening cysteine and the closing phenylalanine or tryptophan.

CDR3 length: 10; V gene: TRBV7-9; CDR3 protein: ASSLQGEKLF
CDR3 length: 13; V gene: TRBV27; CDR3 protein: ASSPLAVGNQPQH
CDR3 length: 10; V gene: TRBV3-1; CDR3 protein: ASSQGRGEQY
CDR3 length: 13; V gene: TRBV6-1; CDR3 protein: ASSEETGGLDEQY
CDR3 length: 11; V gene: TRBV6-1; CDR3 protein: ASRRRNNQPQH
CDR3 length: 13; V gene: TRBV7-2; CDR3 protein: ASSKQGWNTGELF
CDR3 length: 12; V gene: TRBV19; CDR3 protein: ASMGTGGPYEQY
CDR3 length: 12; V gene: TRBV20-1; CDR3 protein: SAPPESGHYGYT
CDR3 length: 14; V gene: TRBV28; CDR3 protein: ASRRDTATMNTEAF
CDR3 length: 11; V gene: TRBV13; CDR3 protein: ASSLNGGGEQF
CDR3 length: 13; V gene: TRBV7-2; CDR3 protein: ASSLVFGGPSEQY
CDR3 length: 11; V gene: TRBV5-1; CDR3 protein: ASSALGNSPLH
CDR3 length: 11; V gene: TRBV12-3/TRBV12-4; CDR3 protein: ASGKRTDYEQY
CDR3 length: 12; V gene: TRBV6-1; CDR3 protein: ASSQGQASGELF
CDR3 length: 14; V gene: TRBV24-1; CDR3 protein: ATSDLDRAGTGELF
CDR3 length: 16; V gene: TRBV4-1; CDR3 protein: ASSQGSHSLGSNQPQH
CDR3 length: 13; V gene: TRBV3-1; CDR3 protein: ASSRQGYESTEAF
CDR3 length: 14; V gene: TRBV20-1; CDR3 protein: SARDGGSGDYTEAF
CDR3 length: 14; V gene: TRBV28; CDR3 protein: ASSPGARTSTDTQY
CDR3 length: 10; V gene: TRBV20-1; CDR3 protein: SVWLAGETQY